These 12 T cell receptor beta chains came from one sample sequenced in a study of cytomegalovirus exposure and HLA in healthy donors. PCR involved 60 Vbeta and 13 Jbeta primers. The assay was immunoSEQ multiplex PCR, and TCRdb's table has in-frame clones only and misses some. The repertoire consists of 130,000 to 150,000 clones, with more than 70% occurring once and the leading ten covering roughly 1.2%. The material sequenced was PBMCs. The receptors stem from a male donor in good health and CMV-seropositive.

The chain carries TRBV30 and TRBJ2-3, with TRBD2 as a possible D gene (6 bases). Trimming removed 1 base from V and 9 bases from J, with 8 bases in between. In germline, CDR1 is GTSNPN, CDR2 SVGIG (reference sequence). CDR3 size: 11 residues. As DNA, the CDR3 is TGTGCCTGGAGTGACGGGGGAACGCAGTATTTT. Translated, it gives CAWSDGGTQYF.

The CDR3 loop is CASSLLGGQAYNEQFF. CDR3 bases: TGTGCCAGCAGTTTATTAGGTGGACAGGCCTACAATGAGCAGTTCTTC. This chain uses TRBV27 with TRBJ2-1, with TRBD1 matching 7 bases. The junction had 5 bases not matched to a gene; V was cut back by 1 base and J by 2 bases. There are 16 residues in the CDR3. Per germline, CDR1 MNHEY and CDR2 SMNVEV (reference sequence).

CDR3 residues: CASSSFTDTQYF. In nucleotides, the CDR3 is TGTGCCAGCAGCTCTTTCACAGATACGCAGTATTTT. This chain links TRBV7-2 with TRBJ2-3, with D hard to call. The V end was cut by 4 bases, the J end by 2 bases, with 4 bases between. The CDR3 consists of 12 residues. From germline, CDR1 is SGHTA and CDR2 FQGNSA.

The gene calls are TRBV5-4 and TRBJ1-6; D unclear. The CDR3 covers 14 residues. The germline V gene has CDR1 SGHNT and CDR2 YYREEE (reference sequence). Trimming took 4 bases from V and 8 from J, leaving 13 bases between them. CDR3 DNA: TGTGCCAGCAGCCGGGCGCGGCGGGATTCACCCCTCCACTTT. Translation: CASSRARRDSPLHF.

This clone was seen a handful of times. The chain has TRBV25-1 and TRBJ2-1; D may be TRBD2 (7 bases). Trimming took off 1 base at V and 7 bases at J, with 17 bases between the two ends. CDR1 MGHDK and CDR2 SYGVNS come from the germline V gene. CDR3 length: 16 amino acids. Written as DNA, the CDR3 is TGTGCCAGCAGTGAATTGGGGGGCGGGAGACCTAATGAGCAGTTCTTC. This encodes CASSELGGGRPNEQFF.

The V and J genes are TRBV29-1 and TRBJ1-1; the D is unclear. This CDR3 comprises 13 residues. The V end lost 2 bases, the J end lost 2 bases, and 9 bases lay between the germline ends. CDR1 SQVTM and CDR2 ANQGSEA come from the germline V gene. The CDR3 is CSVESGFNTEAFF. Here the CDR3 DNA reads TGCAGCGTTGAATCGGGGTTCAACACTGAAGCTTTCTTT.

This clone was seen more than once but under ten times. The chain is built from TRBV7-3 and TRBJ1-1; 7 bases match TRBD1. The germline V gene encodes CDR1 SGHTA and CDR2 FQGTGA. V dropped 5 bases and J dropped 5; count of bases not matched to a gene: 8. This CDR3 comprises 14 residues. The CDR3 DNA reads TGTGCCAGCAGCCCCGGAGGGGGCGAGACTGAAGCTTTCTTT. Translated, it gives CASSPGGGETEAFF.

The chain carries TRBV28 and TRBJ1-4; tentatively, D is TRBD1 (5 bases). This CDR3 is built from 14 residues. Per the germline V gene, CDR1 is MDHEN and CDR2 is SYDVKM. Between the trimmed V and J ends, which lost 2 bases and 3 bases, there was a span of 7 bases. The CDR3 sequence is CASSLGAPNEKLFF. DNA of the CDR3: TGTGCCAGCAGTTTAGGGGCACCTAATGAAAAACTGTTTTTT. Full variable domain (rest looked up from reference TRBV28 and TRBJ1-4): DVKVTQSSRYLVKRTGEKVFLECVQDMDHENMFWYRQDPGLGLRLIYFSYDVKMKEKGDIPEGYSVSREKKERFSLILESASTNQTSMYLCASSLGAPNEKLFFGSGTQLSVL.

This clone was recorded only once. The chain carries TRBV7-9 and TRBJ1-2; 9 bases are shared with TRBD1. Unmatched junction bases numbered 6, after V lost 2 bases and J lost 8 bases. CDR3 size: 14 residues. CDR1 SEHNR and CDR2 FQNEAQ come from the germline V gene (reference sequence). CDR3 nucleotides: TGTGCCAGCAGCTTACCCGGACAGGGGCGAGGCTACACCTTC. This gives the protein CASSLPGQGRGYTF.

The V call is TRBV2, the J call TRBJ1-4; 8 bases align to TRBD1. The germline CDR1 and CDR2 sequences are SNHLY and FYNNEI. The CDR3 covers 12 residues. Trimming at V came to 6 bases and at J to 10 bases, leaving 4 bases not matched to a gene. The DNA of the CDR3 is TGTGCCAGCAGCGGACAGGGCGGAAAACTGTTTTTT. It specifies CASSGQGGKLFF.

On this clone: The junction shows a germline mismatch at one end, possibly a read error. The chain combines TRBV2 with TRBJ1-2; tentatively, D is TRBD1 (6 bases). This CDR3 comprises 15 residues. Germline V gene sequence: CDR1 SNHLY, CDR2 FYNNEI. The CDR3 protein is CASINDRSLPYGYPF. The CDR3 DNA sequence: TGTGCCAGCATTAACGACAGGAGTCTCCCCTATGGCTACCCCTTC.

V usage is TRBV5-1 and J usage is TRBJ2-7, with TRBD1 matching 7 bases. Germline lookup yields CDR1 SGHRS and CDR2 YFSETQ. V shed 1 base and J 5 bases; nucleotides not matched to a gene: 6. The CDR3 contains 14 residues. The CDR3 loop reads CASSLQGQGDEQYF. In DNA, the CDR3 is TGCGCCAGCAGCTTGCAGGGGCAGGGGGACGAGCAGTACTTC.